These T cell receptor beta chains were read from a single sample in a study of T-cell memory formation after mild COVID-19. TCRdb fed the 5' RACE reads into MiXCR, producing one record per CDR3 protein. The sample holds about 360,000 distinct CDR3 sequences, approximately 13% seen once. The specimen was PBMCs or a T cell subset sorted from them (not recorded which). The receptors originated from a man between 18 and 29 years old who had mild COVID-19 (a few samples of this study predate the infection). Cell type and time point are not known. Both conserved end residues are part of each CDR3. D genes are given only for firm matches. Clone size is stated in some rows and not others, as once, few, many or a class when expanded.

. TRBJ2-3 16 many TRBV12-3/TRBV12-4 TGTGCCAGCAGTATTGGAGGCAGTTCGAGCACAGATACGCAGTATTTT CASSIGGSSSTDTQYF
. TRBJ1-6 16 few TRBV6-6 TGTGCCAGCAGTAGAGTATTGAGCTCCTATAATTCACCCCTCCACTTT CASSRVLSSYNSPLHF
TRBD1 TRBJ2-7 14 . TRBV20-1 TGCAGTGCTAGGGGGACAGGGGGGAAATACGAGCAGTACTTC CSARGTGGKYEQYF
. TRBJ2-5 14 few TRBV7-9 TGCGCCAGCAGCTTAGTTCTCGGGGAAGAGACCCAGTACTTC CASSLVLGEETQYF
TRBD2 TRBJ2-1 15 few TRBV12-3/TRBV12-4 TGTGCCAGCAACGCAGGACTAGCGCGGTACAATGAGCAGTTCTTC CASNAGLARYNEQFF
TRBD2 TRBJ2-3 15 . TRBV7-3 TGTGCCAGCAGTAGCGGGGGACCTAACACAGATACGCAGTATTTT CASSSGGPNTDTQYF
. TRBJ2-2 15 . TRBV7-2 TGTGCCAGCGAGTCGGCGGGGGCGTACACCGGGGAGCTGTTTTTT CASESAGAYTGELFF
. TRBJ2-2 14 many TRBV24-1 TGTGCCACCAGTGATTTGCTGGACACCGGGGAGCTGTTTTTT CATSDLLDTGELFF
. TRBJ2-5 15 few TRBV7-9 TGTGCCAGCAGTCCCGGAATGACTAGGGAAGAGACCCAGTACTTC CASSPGMTREETQYF
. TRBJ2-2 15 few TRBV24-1 TGTGCCACCAGTGATACGGGGGTGAACACCGGGGAGCTGTTTTTT CATSDTGVNTGELFF
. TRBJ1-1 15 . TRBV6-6 TGTGCCAGCAGTTTGTCTTGGGCCCCGAACACTGAAGCTTTCTTT CASSLSWAPNTEAFF
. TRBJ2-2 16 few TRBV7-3 TGTGCCAGCAGCCCTACGACTAACATAAACACCGGGGAGCTGTTTTTT CASSPTTNINTGELFF
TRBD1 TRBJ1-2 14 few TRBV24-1 TGTGCCACCAGTGAAACCGGGACAGGCTATGGCTACACCTTC CATSETGTGYGYTF
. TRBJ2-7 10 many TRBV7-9 TGTGCCAGCAGTCCCCACGAGCAGTACTTC CASSPHEQYF
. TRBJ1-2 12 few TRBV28 TGTGCCAGCAGTTCCCGGCCCTCGGGCTACACCTTC CASSSRPSGYTF
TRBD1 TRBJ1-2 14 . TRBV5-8 TGTGCCAGCAGGACGGGACAGGGAATTGGGGGCTACACCTTC CASRTGQGIGGYTF
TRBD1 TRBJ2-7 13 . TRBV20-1 TGCAGTGCTGGCGGGACAGGGACCTACGAGCAGTACTTC CSAGGTGTYEQYF
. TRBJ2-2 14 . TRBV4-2 TGTGCCAGCAGCCGAGAAACGAACACCGGGGAGCTGTTTTTT CASSRETNTGELFF